This entry is about one T cell receptor (beta chain). The data derive from a study of blood T cell repertoires in COVID-19. TCRdb's copy holds only in-frame clones and misses some; the assay was immunoSEQ multiplex PCR. Among about 190,000 clones listed, 70% to 85% were seen once. The receptor was derived from a woman aged 45-60 years with acute or convalescent COVID-19. The source material was peripheral blood.

In DNA, the CDR3 is TGTGCCAGCAGTCCCAGAGCGGGAGGGGGTACCGGGGAGCTGTTTTTT. Translation gives CASSPRAGGGTGELFF. The chain couples TRBV6-4 to TRBJ2-2; 10 nucleotides line up with TRBD2. Germline-derived CDR1 and CDR2 are MRHNA and SNTAGT. The CDR3 extends over 16 amino acids. The J segment lost 5 bases and the V segment lost 5 bases, leaving 8 bases of the junction unmatched.